These T cell receptor beta chains were read from a single sample in a study of CD8 T cells in ankylosing spondylitis. TCRdb fed the 5' RACE reads into MiXCR, producing one record per CDR3 protein. The table shows a few hundred thousand distinct CDR3 sequences, with approximately 7.3% occurring only once. Sequenced sample: blood, either unsorted or a sorted T cell fraction (not recorded which). These receptors were collected from a male donor with ankylosing spondylitis. The CDR3 runs from the conserved cysteine through the conserved F or W. D genes are given only for firm matches. Size is omitted from some rows. Given values are once, few, many or a class for expanded clones.

TRBJ1-1,TRBD1,TRBV30,few,TGTGCCTCGGACAGGGAGACTGAAGCTTTCTTT,CASDRETEAFF
TRBJ2-2,-,TRBV6-5,many,TGTGCCAGCAGTTACCCCCCAAGGGGAACTACCGCTGGGGAGCTGTTTTTT,CASSYPPRGTTAGELFF
TRBJ2-1,-,TRBV6-2/TRBV6-3,many,TGTGCCAGCAGTTACTCCTGGCGGGGGCTATCCTTGGAGCAGTTCTTC,CASSYSWRGLSLEQFF
TRBJ2-3,-,TRBV20-1,many,TGCAGTGCTAGAGATCTTACCGACAGAGCAGATACGCAGTATTTT,CSARDLTDRADTQYF
TRBJ1-5,-,TRBV4-2,many,TGTGCCAGCAGCCAAGAGAATAATAGCAATCAGCCCCAGCATTTT,CASSQENNSNQPQHF
TRBJ2-1,-,TRBV6-1,many,TGTGCCAGCAGCAACCTGGCGAGGGGGGAGCAGTTCTTC,CASSNLARGEQFF
TRBJ2-1,-,TRBV29-1,many,TGCAGCGTTGAAGATCAGGCGAGTGAGCAGTTCTTC,CSVEDQASEQFF
TRBJ1-1,-,TRBV7-6,few,TGTGCCAGCACCTCCCGTCTTAGAGGGCCCGGGGAGGAAGCTTTCTTT,CASTSRLRGPGEEAFF
TRBJ2-7,TRBD1,TRBV7-9,-,TGTGCCAGCAGGACCGGGACAGGGCCCTACGAGCAGTACTTC,CASRTGTGPYEQYF
TRBJ2-1,TRBD2,TRBV9,-,TGTGCCAGCAGCCCCCAGCGGGGGCCTCACAATGAGCAGTTCTTC,CASSPQRGPHNEQFF
TRBJ2-1,-,TRBV5-6,many,TGTGCCAGCAGCTTGGGGCCCAAGCAGTTCTTC,CASSLGPKQFF
TRBJ2-1,TRBD2,TRBV4-1,many,TGCGCCAGCAGCCAAGTTGCCCTCCTAGCGGGAGGTCGGAATGAGCAGTTCTTC,CASSQVALLAGGRNEQFF
TRBJ2-1,TRBD1,TRBV29-1,many,TGCAGCGGGGACAGGGGGCGCGAGGATGAGCAGTTCTTC,CSGDRGREDEQFF